A single sample is the source of the 27 T cell receptor beta chains below, sequenced in a study of shared clonotypes between healthy human individuals. The repertoire was sequenced with immunoSEQ multiplex PCR; TCRdb's copy has only in-frame clones and lacks some. Of 950,000 to 1,100,000 clones in the sample, more than 75% were seen once. Sequenced material: memory CD4+ T cells from PBMCs. Subset specified: CD45RA-negative fraction. The origin of the receptors is a man between 18 and 35 years old in good health. Some clones in this sample may be carry-over from other donors' samples.

Details on this clone: This may stem from a read error, because a much larger clone lies one nucleotide away. J is TRBJ1-4 and V is TRBV4-2; a weak D match, TRBD1 (5 bases). V dropped 2 bases and J dropped 2 bases, with 9 bases sitting between them. This CDR3 spans 15 amino acids. Germline V lookup: CDR1 LGHNA, CDR2 YNFKEQ. The CDR3 region is CASSQNQGTNEKLFF. The CDR3 region has the DNA TGTGCCAGCAGCCAAAACCAGGGTACTAATGAAAAACTGTTTTTT.

V and J are TRBV5-3 and TRBJ1-2; 8 bases line up with TRBD1. TRBV5-3 is an ORF; its function is uncertain. The trim removed 7 bases at V and 8 bases at J, leaving 7 bases unmatched. CDR3 length: 12 amino acids. The CDR3, as DNA: TGTGCCAGAGCCGCAGGGGGCATAGGCTACACCTTC. This encodes CARAAGGIGYTF.

Note on this clone: A far larger clone is one base from this, pointing to a likely read error. The chain joins TRBV28 to TRBJ1-5; TRBD1 matches at 11 bases. V dropped 6 bases and J dropped 6; count of bases not matched to a gene: 1. Germline lookup yields CDR1 MDHEN and CDR2 SYDVKM. The CDR3 is made up of 13 amino acids. The CDR3 sequence is CASSGTGGQPQHF. For the CDR3, the DNA is TGTGCCAGCAGCGGGACAGGGGGTCAGCCCCAGCATTTT.

The rearrangement links TRBV19 to TRBJ1-5; 9 nucleotides line up with TRBD1. This CDR3 is built from 14 residues. V was pared by 3 bases and J by 7 bases, with 4 bases of the junction left unmatched. CDR1 and CDR2 (germline): LNHDA, SQIVND (reference sequence). CDR3 sequence reads: CASSITGGVQPQHF. In DNA, the CDR3 is TGTGCCAGTAGTATCACAGGGGGCGTCCAGCCCCAGCATTTT.

The chain recombines TRBV7-6 with TRBJ2-3; 10 bases fit TRBD2. The CDR3 consists of 14 residues. The germline gives CDR1 SGHVS, CDR2 FNYEAQ. V lost 4 bases, J lost 5 bases, and 3 bases stayed unmatched. The DNA of the CDR3 is TGTGCCAGCAGCTCCCAGCGGGAGGGAGATACGCAGTATTTT. This sequence encodes CASSSQREGDTQYF.

This clone was seen a few times. Here the CDR3 DNA reads TGTGCCAGCAGCTTCCGGGGGGACACCGGGGAGCTGTTTTTT. Protein: CASSFRGDTGELFF. The rearrangement joins TRBV21-1 to TRBJ2-2; TRBD2, as called in the table, went unchecked against the DNA. TRBV21-1 is a pseudogene. This CDR3 has 14 amino acids.

The chain uses TRBV5-4 and TRBJ2-3; 8 nucleotides align to TRBD2. Germline V gene sequence: CDR1 SGHNT, CDR2 YYREEE (reference sequence). The CDR3 totals 13 residues. J gave up 4 bases and V 4 bases, and 2 bases lay outside the gene matches. The CDR3 region has the DNA TGTGCCAGCAGCCGGGAGGGGCCAGATACGCAGTATTTT. Translated, it gives CASSREGPDTQYF.

The chain recombines TRBV11-2 with TRBJ2-1; D may be TRBD2 (6 bases). Trimming removed 6 bases at V and 5 bases at J, with 11 bases between. Germline CDR1 SGHAT, CDR2 FQNNGV. This CDR3 region has 13 residues. In DNA, the CDR3 is TGTGCCAGCAGGCCGGGACTGAACAATGAGCAGTTCTTC. Translated, it gives CASRPGLNNEQFF.

The rearrangement links TRBV7-8 to TRBJ2-2, with 10 bases identical to TRBD2. The CDR3 extends over 20 amino acids. The germline V gene has CDR1 SGHVS and CDR2 FQNEAQ. J lost 3 bases, V lost 4 bases, and 17 bases had no gene match. CDR3 nucleotide sequence: TGTGCCAGCAGCTCACGGACTAGCGGCCCCTCCTTGGGTGACACCGGGGAGCTGTTTTTT. The encoded protein is CASSSRTSGPSLGDTGELFF.

The gene calls are TRBV7-9 and TRBJ1-1, with 7 bases fitting TRBD1. V was clipped by 5 bases and J by 1 base; unmatched bases: 4. From germline, CDR1 is SEHNR and CDR2 FQNEAQ (reference sequence). The CDR3 contains 14 residues. CDR3 sequence reads: CASSHRGGNTEAFF. CDR3 DNA sequence: TGTGCCAGCAGCCACAGGGGAGGGAACACTGAAGCTTTCTTT.

A note on this clone: The limits of the CDR3 on the DNA are not certain, so only TCRdb's listed CDR3 is given. The V call is TRBV27, the J call TRBJ1-2. CDR1 is MNHEY, CDR2 SMNVEV, per germline (reference sequence). Including both end residues, the CDR3 is 14 amino acids long. The CDR3: CASSSSRRPNGYTF.

J is TRBJ2-5 and V is TRBV28, with 7 bases lining up with TRBD1. The germline V gene encodes CDR1 MDHEN and CDR2 SYDVKM. This CDR3 has 15 residues. With V trimmed by 4 bases and J by 2 bases, 7 bases remained unmatched. The CDR3 nucleotides are TGTGCCAGCAGTTACAGGGGACGGCTACAAGAGACCCAGTACTTC. It codes for CASSYRGRLQETQYF. Looking up the rest from reference TRBV28 and TRBJ2-5 gives the full variable domain: DVKVTQSSRYLVKRTGEKVFLECVQDMDHENMFWYRQDPGLGLRLIYFSYDVKMKEKGDIPEGYSVSREKKERFSLILESASTNQTSMYLCASSYRGRLQETQYFGPGTRLLVL.

As to this clone: A far larger clone is one base from this, pointing to a likely read error. The V call is TRBV29-1, the J call TRBJ1-1, with D perhaps TRBD1 (6 bases). Deletions cut 7 bases from V and 4 bases from J, with 19 bases between. This CDR3 is 14 amino acids long. Germline loops: CDR1 SQVTM, CDR2 ANQGSEA. The CDR3 DNA reads as TGCAGCGCTGATGGGGGGCGAGGGAGCACTGAAGCTTTCTTT. Its protein product is CSADGGRGSTEAFF.

The chain carries TRBV2 and TRBJ1-5; D ambiguous. Germline-derived CDR1 and CDR2 are SNHLY and FYNNEI. CDR3 size: 15 residues. The germline V and J ends were trimmed by 2 bases and 5 bases, with 13 bases remaining between them. The DNA of the CDR3 is TGTGCCAGCAGTGAAAATGACCTTCGGGATCAGCCCCAGCATTTT. This sequence encodes CASSENDLRDQPQHF.

The J gene is TRBJ2-3, the V gene TRBV2; D might be TRBD1 (5 bases). V lost 5 bases to trimming and J lost 2 bases, with 8 bases between them. The CDR3 has 13 residues. From germline, CDR1 is SNHLY and CDR2 FYNNEI. The DNA for the CDR3 is TGTGCCAGCAGTCAGGGCCCCACAGATACGCAGTATTTT. It specifies CASSQGPTDTQYF.

The J gene is TRBJ2-5, the V gene TRBV4-1; tentatively, D is TRBD1 or TRBD2 (5 bases each). The V gene lost 1 base and the J gene lost 5 bases, with 17 bases spanning the gap. CDR3 length: 16 amino acids. CDR1 is MGHRA, CDR2 YSYEKL, per germline. In DNA form, the CDR3 reads TGCGCCAGCAGCCAAGGATCCTTCGGGGCCGGGGAGACCCAGTACTTC. Its translation: CASSQGSFGAGETQYF.

The CDR3 DNA is TGTGCCAGTAGTATAGTTCCGGGACAGGGTGCAGATACGCAGTATTTT. It is translated as CASSIVPGQGADTQYF. The chain joins TRBV19 to TRBJ2-3, with 9 bases aligning to TRBD1. V was clipped by 1 base and J by 4 bases; unmatched bases: 6. Germline CDR1 and CDR2: LNHDA and SQIVND (reference sequence). The CDR3 consists of 16 residues. Full variable domain (missing parts from reference TRBV19 and TRBJ2-3): DGGITQSPKYLFRKEGQNVTLSCEQNLNHDAMYWYRQDPGQGLRLIYYSQIVNDFQKGDIAEGYSVSREKKESFPLTVTSAQKNPTAFYLCASSIVPGQGADTQYFGPGTRLTVL.

The chain joins TRBV19 to TRBJ2-2, with TRBD1 matching over 9 bases. J gave up 2 bases and V 8 bases, and 3 bases lay outside the gene matches. There are 14 residues in the CDR3. Germline CDR1 reads LNHDA; CDR2 reads SQIVND (reference sequence). Written as DNA, the CDR3 is TGTGCCAGTCAGGACAGGGGAAACACCGGGGAGCTGTTTTTT. Translating it yields CASQDRGNTGELFF.

This chain uses TRBV7-2 with TRBJ2-7, with 9 bases lining up with TRBD2. Germline assignment: CDR1 SGHTA and CDR2 FQGNSA. V shed 2 bases and J 5 bases; nucleotides not matched to a gene: 7. This CDR3 region has 15 residues. This chain's CDR3 is CASSLYRLAVDEQYF. The CDR3 nucleotides read TGTGCCAGCAGCTTATACCGACTAGCGGTTGACGAGCAGTACTTC.

The chain has TRBV6-1 and TRBJ2-3; D not certain. V dropped 3 bases and J dropped 5 bases, with 9 bases sitting between them. CDR1 and CDR2 from the germline V gene are MNHNS and SASEGT. This CDR3 is built from 13 residues. CDR3 nucleotides: TGTGCCAGCAGTGATATAGGCAGAGATACGCAGTATTTT. Protein sequence: CASSDIGRDTQYF.

The CDR3 coding sequence is TGTGCCAGCACCTATCAGCCCCAGCATTTT. Translation: CASTYQPQHF. The chain recombines TRBV9 with TRBJ1-5; D remains unclear. This CDR3 has 10 residues. Looked up from germline, CDR1 is SGDLS and CDR2 is YYNGEE. V was shortened by 6 bases and J by 5 bases, with 3 bases between the two germline ends.

The chain couples TRBV28 to TRBJ2-1; 9 bases align to TRBD2. The CDR3 has 15 residues. V gave up 1 base and J gave up 8 bases; unmatched junction bases: 6. The germline gives CDR1 MDHEN, CDR2 SYDVKM. The CDR3 region has the DNA TGTGCCAGCAGTTTATCGGCGGGAGGGCCGGATGAGCAGTTCTTC. It specifies CASSLSAGGPDEQFF.

V usage is TRBV14 and J usage is TRBJ2-7; the D gene is possibly TRBD1 (5 bases). The CDR3 spans 15 residues. Germline V gene lookup returns CDR1 SGHDN and CDR2 FVKESK. Trimming cost V 4 bases and J 1 base, with 14 bases left between them. The CDR3 DNA sequence: TGTGCCAGCAGCCGATGGACATCACCATCCTACGAGCAGTACTTC. This translates into CASSRWTSPSYEQYF.

This sequence joins TRBV2 and TRBJ1-1; D unclear. The CDR3 consists of 14 residues. CDR1 and CDR2 (germline): SNHLY, FYNNEI. The V gene lost 6 bases and the J gene lost 5 bases, with 16 bases spanning the gap. The CDR3 nucleotides are TGTGCCAGCAGATCCGACCCCGGGGAGACTGAAGCTTTCTTT. It codes for CASRSDPGETEAFF.

The V call is TRBV4-1, the J call TRBJ1-5; the D is unclear. CDR1 MGHRA and CDR2 YSYEKL come from the germline V gene. This CDR3 contains 14 residues. The V end was cut by 1 base, the J end by 7 bases, with 11 bases between. CDR3 in DNA: TGCGCCAGCAGCCAAGGGGGAGGGTACCAGCCCCAGCATTTT. Protein: CASSQGGGYQPQHF.

This chain uses TRBV7-8 with TRBJ2-5; the match to TRBD2 covers 13 bases. Germline-derived CDR1 and CDR2 are SGHVS and FQNEAQ. Trimming removed 4 bases from V and 5 bases from J; junction bases left unmatched: 1. The CDR3 is made up of 14 amino acids. The CDR3 reads CASSWTSGSETQYF. The CDR3 DNA reads as TGTGCCAGCAGCTGGACTAGCGGGAGTGAGACCCAGTACTTC.

This clone was detected a few times. The germline gene is not matched at one end of the junction; a read error may be the cause. The genes are TRBV4-3 and TRBJ1-4; TRBD1 is a possible D gene (6 bases). The CDR3 length is 15 residues. CDR1 and CDR2 from the germline V gene are LGHNA and YSLEER. CDR3 protein: CASSPGQLHNDKLFF. Written as DNA, the CDR3 is TGCGCCAGCAGCCCTGGACAGCTACATAATGACAAACTGTTTTTT.